This TCR beta chain was identified during a study of cytotoxic CD8 clonotypes in ibrutinib-treated CLL. Points from the study as a whole: Sustained-remission and progressing patients were not sampled at matched times.

Some clones are missing from TCRdb's copy, which holds only in-frame ones; the method was immunoSEQ multiplex PCR. Here the sample spans 15,000 to 20,000 clones, around two thirds being singletons. This CDR3 is built from 17 residues. The V gene's germline CDR1 is SGHRS and CDR2 YFSETQ. With regard to this clone: Its antigen is undetermined. At one of its ends the junction is not consistent with the germline gene, which may arise from a read error.

The sample here was PBMCs, taken after 12 months of ibrutinib treatment. V gene TRBV5-1 combines with J gene TRBJ2-3; 8 positions match TRBD2. The TCR was taken from a human donor with chronic lymphocytic leukemia. Here the CDR3 reads CAFSLGVTGGPTNTQYF. The DNA for the CDR3 is TGCGCCTTCTCCCTGGGGGTTACGGGAGGGCCCACAAATACGCAGTATTTT.